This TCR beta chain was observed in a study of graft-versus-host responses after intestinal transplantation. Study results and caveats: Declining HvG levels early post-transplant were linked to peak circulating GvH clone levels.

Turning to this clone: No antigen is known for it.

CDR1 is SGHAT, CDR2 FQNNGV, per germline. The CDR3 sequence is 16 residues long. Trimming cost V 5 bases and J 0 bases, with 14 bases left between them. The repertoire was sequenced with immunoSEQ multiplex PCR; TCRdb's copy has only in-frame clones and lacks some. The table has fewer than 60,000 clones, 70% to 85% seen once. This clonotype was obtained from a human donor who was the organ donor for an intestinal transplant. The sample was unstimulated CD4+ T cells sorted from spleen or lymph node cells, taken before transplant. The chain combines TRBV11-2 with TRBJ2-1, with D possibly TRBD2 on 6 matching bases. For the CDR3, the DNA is TGTGCCAGCAGCCCGGTGGTAGCGGCCTCCTACAATGAGCAGTTCTTC. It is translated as CASSPVVAASYNEQFF.